Listed below are T cell receptor beta chains from one sample, sequenced in a study of T cell repertoires in cytomegalovirus infection. In TCRdb, the reads were re-called with MiXCR into one record per CDR3 protein. The sample gives about 450,000 distinct CDR3 sequences, roughly 30% of which show up once; around 13% is in the top ten. What was sequenced was PBMCs. These receptors were taken from a human donor in good health (CMV status not recorded). Some clones in this sample may be carry-over from other donors' samples. The CDR3 runs from the conserved cysteine through the conserved F or W. D genes are given only for firm matches. Expanded clones get a size class; other rows say once, few or many, or leave the size out.

j_call,d_call,clone_size,v_call,cdr3_aa,cdr3_nt
TRBJ1-1,TRBD1,few,TRBV30,CAWSTGTDTEAFF,TGTGCCTGGAGTACCGGGACAGACACTGAAGCTTTCTTT
TRBJ1-2,NA,NA,TRBV4-1,CASSQGFSPNYAYTF,TGCGCCAGCAGCCAAGGTTTCAGCCCTAACTATGCCTACACCTTC
TRBJ2-1,NA,NA,TRBV27,CASKTSWDEQFF,TGTGCCAGCAAAACTAGTTGGGATGAGCAGTTCTTC
TRBJ2-1,NA,NA,TRBV5-4,CASSLPGGGNNEQFF,TGTGCCAGCAGCTTACCCGGGGGTGGGAACAATGAGCAGTTCTTC
TRBJ1-5,TRBD1,few,TRBV6-6,CASSKDREYQPQHF,TGTGCCAGCAGTAAGGACAGGGAGTATCAGCCCCAGCATTTT
TRBJ1-5,NA,NA,TRBV7-3,CASSSGRFRGQPQHF,TGTGCCAGCAGTTCGGGGAGGTTCCGTGGTCAGCCCCAGCATTTT
TRBJ2-7,TRBD2,NA,TRBV29-1,CSVEDGRGGGNPYEQYF,TGCAGCGTTGAAGATGGTAGGGGCGGGGGGAACCCCTACGAGCAGTACTTC
TRBJ1-1,NA,few,TRBV2,CASKQEGISEAFF,TGTGCCAGCAAACAGGAAGGTATATCTGAAGCTTTCTTT
TRBJ2-3,NA,few,TRBV7-9,CASSLDGKKDTQYF,TGTGCCAGCAGCTTAGATGGAAAAAAAGATACGCAGTATTTT
TRBJ2-2,NA,few,TRBV4-3,CASSQVQLDTGELFF,TGCGCCAGCAGCCAAGTCCAATTGGACACCGGGGAGCTGTTTTTT
TRBJ2-3,TRBD1,NA,TRBV6-1,CASRDRTTDTQYF,TGTGCCAGCAGGGACAGGACCACAGATACGCAGTATTTT
TRBJ1-6,TRBD1,few,TRBV4-1,CASSQVPPSPTGIYNSPLHF,TGCGCCAGCAGCCAAGTCCCTCCCAGTCCGACAGGGATATATAATTCACCCCTCCACTTT
TRBJ2-5,TRBD1,many,TRBV7-8,CASSQRTGPFETQYF,TGTGCCAGCAGCCAAAGGACAGGACCCTTCGAGACCCAGTACTTC
TRBJ2-7,NA,NA,TRBV20-1,CSAPRETSYEQYF,TGCAGTGCTCCCCGGGAAACCTCCTACGAGCAGTACTTC
TRBJ2-5,TRBD2,NA,TRBV4-1,CASSQDTGGRTQYF,TGCGCCAGCAGCCAAGATACGGGGGGGAGGACCCAGTACTTC
TRBJ2-1,NA,NA,TRBV6-1,CASTRLYNEQFF,TGTGCCAGCACGCGGCTGTACAATGAGCAGTTCTTC
TRBJ2-1,TRBD2,NA,TRBV6-2/TRBV6-3,CASSYLAGAGGEQFF,TGTGCCAGCAGTTACCTAGCGGGGGCAGGTGGTGAGCAGTTCTTC
TRBJ2-1,TRBD1,few,TRBV7-7,CASSTTGTDHNEQFF,TGTGCTAGCAGTACTACCGGGACAGACCACAATGAGCAGTTCTTC
TRBJ2-1,NA,few,TRBV7-6,CASSLGGPFDEQFF,TGTGCCAGCAGCTTAGGAGGACCTTTCGATGAGCAGTTCTTC
TRBJ1-1,TRBD1,NA,TRBV7-9,CASSTGTGRGDEAFF,TGTGCCAGCAGCACTGGGACAGGGAGAGGGGATGAAGCTTTCTTT
TRBJ1-1,NA,NA,TRBV7-9,CASSGRDLEAFF,TGTGCCAGCAGCGGCCGGGACTTGGAAGCTTTCTTT
TRBJ1-6,TRBD1,NA,TRBV18,CASSPLDRANSPLHF,TGTGCCAGCTCACCACTGGACAGGGCGAATTCACCCCTCCACTTT
TRBJ2-1,TRBD1,few,TRBV5-4,CASSLPGQAIDEQFF,TGTGCCAGCAGCTTACCGGGACAGGCCATCGATGAGCAGTTCTTC
TRBJ1-1,NA,NA,TRBV7-9,CASSLVPSNTGRNTEAFF,TGTGCCAGCAGCTTAGTCCCTTCCAATACAGGGAGGAACACTGAAGCTTTCTTT
TRBJ2-7,TRBD1,few,TRBV2,CASGGQGVHEQYF,TGTGCCAGCGGGGGACAGGGGGTCCACGAGCAGTACTTC
TRBJ1-5,NA,NA,TRBV6-5,CASSYGYTSNRPQHF,TGTGCCAGCAGTTACGGGTACACTAGCAATCGGCCCCAGCATTTT
TRBJ2-5,NA,NA,TRBV4-1,CASSQADRNQETQYF,TGTGCCAGCAGCCAAGCTGACCGAAACCAAGAGACCCAGTACTTC
TRBJ1-1,NA,NA,TRBV7-6,CASSYGGSQGPANTEAFF,TGTGCCAGCAGCTACGGTGGATCACAGGGTCCCGCGAACACTGAAGCTTTCTTT
TRBJ1-5,NA,NA,TRBV12-3/TRBV12-4,CASSFLPNRYQPQHF,TGTGCCAGCAGTTTTTTGCCGAATCGATATCAGCCCCAGCATTTT
TRBJ2-7,TRBD2,few,TRBV7-2,CASSPRGTSGAYEQYF,TGTGCCAGCAGCCCAAGGGGTACTAGCGGGGCCTACGAGCAGTACTTC
TRBJ2-2,NA,few,TRBV10-2,CASSESYPGDTGELFF,TGCGCCAGCAGTGAGTCGTATCCAGGGGACACCGGGGAGCTGTTTTTT
TRBJ2-7,TRBD2,many,TRBV7-2,CASSPLAGGSSYEQYF,TGTGCCAGCAGCCCTCTAGCGGGGGGGAGCTCCTACGAGCAGTACTTC
TRBJ1-1,TRBD1,NA,TRBV2,CASSALDRAWTVEAFF,TGTGCCAGCAGTGCCCTGGACAGGGCGTGGACGGTCGAAGCTTTCTTT
TRBJ1-5,NA,NA,TRBV7-2,CASSPGPGRGQPQHF,TGTGCCAGCAGCCCCGGCCCAGGGAGGGGGCAGCCCCAGCATTTT
TRBJ1-4,NA,NA,TRBV4-1,CASSQPGHVGEKLFF,TGCGCCAGCAGCCAACCGGGACATGTTGGCGAAAAACTGTTTTTT
TRBJ2-7,TRBD2,NA,TRBV7-3,CASSLGIAGSEQYF,TGTGCCAGCAGCTTAGGGATAGCGGGGAGTGAGCAGTACTTC
TRBJ1-3,NA,many,TRBV4-1,CASSQEVNPRTGNTIYF,TGCGCCAGCAGCCAAGAGGTGAACCCGAGGACTGGAAACACCATATATTTT
TRBJ1-5,NA,NA,TRBV20-1,CSAPAPGRSNQPQHF,TGCAGTGCACCAGCACCGGGACGATCGAATCAGCCCCAGCATTTT
TRBJ2-7,NA,NA,TRBV4-1,CASIDRDIPSYEQYF,TGCGCCAGCATTGACCGGGACATTCCTTCCTACGAGCAGTACTTC
TRBJ2-5,NA,few,TRBV28,CASSPQREEETQYF,TGTGCCAGCAGCCCCCAGCGAGAGGAAGAGACCCAGTACTTC
TRBJ2-1,TRBD2,few,TRBV4-1,CASTSSPSGRSDEQFF,TGCGCCAGCACCTCCTCCCCGAGCGGGAGGAGTGATGAGCAGTTCTTC
TRBJ1-6,NA,few,TRBV7-8,CASSSSPDNSYNSPLHF,TGTGCCAGCAGCTCGTCGCCAGACAACTCCTATAATTCACCCCTCCACTTT
TRBJ1-1,NA,NA,TRBV19,CASSTRQSTEAFF,TGTGCCAGTAGTACTCGACAGTCCACTGAAGCTTTCTTT
TRBJ2-3,NA,few,TRBV6-6,CAGQDTQYF,TGTGCCGGCCAAGATACGCAGTATTTT
TRBJ2-7,NA,NA,TRBV29-1,CSVQGQSYEQYF,TGCAGCGTCCAAGGACAGTCCTACGAGCAGTACTTC
TRBJ2-7,TRBD1,few,TRBV6-1,CASRHRGGEQYF,TGTGCCAGCAGACACAGGGGTGGAGAGCAGTACTTC
TRBJ2-1,TRBD2,NA,TRBV24-1,CATNVSGGASEQFF,TGTGCCACCAATGTAAGCGGGGGGGCTAGTGAGCAGTTCTTC
TRBJ1-5,NA,once,TRBV20-1,CSARKDQPQHF,TGCAGTGCTAGGAAGGATCAGCCCCAGCATTTT
TRBJ2-3,NA,NA,TRBV4-1,CASSQHGRGGTTDTQYF,TGCGCCAGCAGCCAACATGGGAGGGGGGGGACCACAGATACGCAGTATTTT
TRBJ2-2,TRBD2,NA,TRBV5-1,CASSWGGPDTGELFF,TGCGCCAGCAGCTGGGGGGGTCCGGACACCGGGGAGCTGTTTTTT
TRBJ2-7,NA,NA,TRBV15,CATSRVVRTYEQYF,TGTGCCACCAGCAGGGTGGTCCGCACCTACGAGCAGTACTTC
TRBJ2-5,TRBD1,NA,TRBV5-5,CASSRIRDRAQETQYF,TGTGCCAGCAGCCGGATCCGGGACAGAGCACAAGAGACCCAGTACTTC
TRBJ2-3,NA,few,TRBV10-2,CASSDPPLRTVPSTDTQYF,TGCGCCAGCAGTGACCCACCACTCCGGACAGTACCTAGCACAGATACGCAGTATTTT